What follows are 22 T cell receptor beta chains derived from one specimen sequenced in a study of blood T cell repertoires in COVID-19. Method: immunoSEQ multiplex PCR; TCRdb's copy keeps in-frame clones and lacks some. The repertoire holds 200,000 to 250,000 clones, around 80% seen once, with roughly a tenth in the top ten. Material for sequencing was peripheral blood. The receptors shown here come from a man aged 45-60 years with active or convalescent COVID-19.

This clone was seen a handful of times. The rearrangement uses TRBV7-3 and TRBJ2-1, with TRBD1 matching 9 bases. CDR1 is SGHTA and CDR2 is FQGTGA in the germline V gene. The CDR3 runs to 15 residues. V was clipped by 4 bases and J by 4 bases; unmatched bases: 5. CDR3 loop: CASSSDRGTYNEQFF. CDR3 bases: TGTGCCAGCAGCTCCGACAGGGGGACATACAATGAGCAGTTCTTC.

The chain has TRBV18 and TRBJ1-1; 10 bases map to TRBD1. Trimming cost V 6 bases and J 5 bases; bases outside gene matches: 3. The CDR3 length is 13 residues. Germline loops: CDR1 KGHSH, CDR2 LQKENI. The CDR3 protein is CASSTGGQTEAFF. In nucleotides, the CDR3 is TGTGCCAGCTCGACAGGGGGCCAAACTGAAGCTTTCTTT. The variable domain in full, with the rest retrieved from reference TRBV18 and TRBJ1-1, is NAGVMQNPRHLVRRRGQEARLRCSPMKGHSHVYWYRQLPEEGLKFMVYLQKENIIDESGMPKERFSAEFPKEGPSILRIQQVVRGDSAAYFCASSTGGQTEAFFGQGTRLTVV.

This clone has only a few counts. The gene calls are TRBV4-1 and TRBJ1-5; 7 bases agree with TRBD1. Germline V gives CDR1 MGHRA, CDR2 YSYEKL. V shed 0 bases and J 0 bases; nucleotides not matched to a gene: 5. CDR3 length equals 17 residues. CDR3 loop: CASSQEGGQYSNQPQHF. For the CDR3, the DNA is TGCGCCAGCAGCCAAGAAGGGGGACAGTATAGCAATCAGCCCCAGCATTTT.

The count of this clone is one. Here the CDR3 DNA reads TGCGCCAGCAGTGAGTCGAGGCAGGCCGGGATGCCCTCCGTC. This encodes CASSESRQAGMPSV. This rearrangement joins TRBV10-1 to TRBJ2-7; tentative D call: TRBD2 (5 bases). Germline V gene sequence: CDR1 WNHNN, CDR2 SYGVQD (reference sequence). CDR3 length: 14 amino acids.

CDR3 sequence reads: CATSDLRQGETGELFF. The CDR3 DNA is TGTGCCACCAGTGATTTGAGGCAGGGGGAAACCGGGGAGCTGTTTTTT. The rearrangement links TRBV24-1 to TRBJ2-2, with 7 bases matching TRBD1. The germline CDR1 and CDR2 sequences are KGHDR and SFDVKD. Losses at the gene ends were 0 bases for V and 5 bases for J; bases not matched to a gene: 5. The CDR3 is 16 residues long.

The chain uses TRBV20-1 and TRBJ1-4; possibly TRBD1 for D (6 bases). This CDR3 is 11 amino acids long. From germline, CDR1 is DFQATT and CDR2 SNEGSKA (reference sequence). This chain's CDR3 is CGTTWDEKLFF. DNA of the CDR3: TGCGGGACAACCTGGGATGAAAAACTGTTTTTT.

J is TRBJ2-3 and V is TRBV7-2; D is unresolved. The CDR3 totals 14 residues. Germline V gives CDR1 SGHTA, CDR2 FQGNSA. V lost 1 base to trimming and J lost 4 bases, with 9 bases between them. The CDR3 DNA sequence: TGTGCCAGCAGCTTAGACCCCCCGGCAGATACGCAGTATTTT. Its translation: CASSLDPPADTQYF. Full variable domain (missing parts from reference TRBV7-2 and TRBJ2-3): GAGVSQSPSNKVTEKGKDVELRCDPISGHTALYWYRQSLGQGLEFLIYFQGNSAPDKSGLPSDRFSAERTGGSVSTLTIQRTQQEDSAVYLCASSLDPPADTQYFGPGTRLTVL.

The rearrangement uses TRBV18 and TRBJ1-2; 11 nucleotides align to TRBD1. The ends lost 4 bases at V and 7 bases at J; junction bases unmatched: 2. The CDR3 runs to 13 residues. Per the germline V gene, CDR1 is KGHSH and CDR2 is LQKENI. In DNA form, the CDR3 reads TGTGCCAGCTCACAGGACAGGGGGCCTGGCTACACCTTC. This gives the protein CASSQDRGPGYTF.

This clone was seen once. The chain is built from TRBV7-3 and TRBJ2-7, with TRBD2 as a possible D gene (5 bases). This CDR3 spans 12 amino acids. CDR1 is SGHTA, CDR2 FQGTGA, per germline. The V end was cut by 11 bases, the J end by 4 bases, with 15 bases between. DNA for the CDR3: TGTGCCCCAGTGAGCAGCGGATACGAGCAGTACGTC. It encodes CAPVSSGYEQYV.

As DNA, the CDR3 is TGTGCCAGCAGTTCCGGGGGGGTGAACACTGAAGCTTTCTTT. Protein sequence: CASSSGGVNTEAFF. This chain joins TRBV2 and TRBJ1-1, with a possible D match to TRBD1 (5 bases). Trimming stripped 5 bases from V and 0 bases from J, with 10 bases between. The CDR3 runs 14 residues. CDR1 SNHLY and CDR2 FYNNEI come from the germline V gene.

The chain uses TRBV7-2 and TRBJ1-1; D gene ambiguous. The V end lost 2 bases, the J end lost 1 base, and 8 bases lay between the germline ends. This CDR3 spans 14 amino acids. CDR1 is SGHTA, CDR2 FQGNSA, per germline. The CDR3 DNA sequence: TGTGCCAGCAGCTTATACAGCTCGAACACTGAAGCTTTCTTT. Protein sequence: CASSLYSSNTEAFF.

The genes are TRBV10-2 and TRBJ1-1; D possibly corresponds to TRBD1 (5 bases). Germline CDR1 WSHSY, CDR2 SAAADI. Trimming stripped 6 bases from V and 3 bases from J, with 11 bases between. The CDR3 loop spans 13 amino acids. Here the CDR3 DNA reads TGCGCCAGCAGCAAACAGGCATACACTGAAGCTTTCTTT. This translates into CASSKQAYTEAFF.

V and J are TRBV3-1 (or the pseudogene TRBV3-2) and TRBJ1-2; D is possibly TRBD1 (5 bases). V lost 1 base, J lost 4 bases, and 16 bases lay in between. The CDR3 has 16 amino acids. CDR1 and CDR2 from the germline V gene are LGHDT and YNNKEL (reference sequence). The CDR3 sequence: CASSQVFGTGPYGYTF. The CDR3 DNA follows: TGTGCCAGCAGCCAAGTTTTTGGCACAGGTCCCTATGGCTACACCTTC.

The CDR3 DNA sequence: TGTGCCAGCAGTTCGGGGCCCGGGACAGGGGCCTCTGGGGCCAACGTCCTGACTTTC. This translates into CASSSGPGTGASGANVLTF. The chain uses TRBV28 and TRBJ2-6, with 10 bases that match TRBD1. The CDR3 extends over 19 amino acids. The trim removed 4 bases at V and 0 bases at J, leaving 9 bases unmatched. Germline CDR1 is MDHEN and CDR2 is SYDVKM.

The chain carries TRBV19 and TRBJ2-1; TRBD1 matches at 10 bases. With 5 bases clipped from V and 1 base from J, the junction kept 8 bases outside the gene matches. This CDR3 contains 17 residues. Germline CDR1 is LNHDA and CDR2 is SQIVND (reference sequence). CDR3 coding DNA: TGTGCCAGTAGTTCATTGACAGGGGGCAAGTCCTACAATGAGCAGTTCTTC. Amino acids: CASSSLTGGKSYNEQFF.

The gene calls are TRBV18 and TRBJ2-7; TRBD1 matches 7 bases. CDR1 and CDR2 from the germline V gene are KGHSH and LQKENI. Unmatched junction bases numbered 6, after V lost 0 bases and J lost 4 bases. The CDR3 is 15 amino acids. The CDR3 sequence is CASSPPLGGAYEQYF. CDR3 bases: TGTGCCAGCTCACCACCGTTAGGGGGCGCGTACGAGCAGTACTTC.

The gene calls are TRBV15 and TRBJ1-5, with 7 bases fitting TRBD1. Germline V lookup: CDR1 LNHNV, CDR2 YYDKDF (reference sequence). This CDR3 is built from 14 residues. V lost 3 bases, J lost 8 bases, and 7 bases stayed unmatched. DNA of the CDR3: TGTGCCACCAGCAGCTACAGGGGTGGGGAGCCCCAGCATTTT. Protein sequence: CATSSYRGGEPQHF.

The V call is TRBV16, the J call TRBJ2-5; a weak D match, TRBD1 (5 bases). CDR3 length: 16 amino acids. The V and J ends lost 0 bases and 3 bases respectively, with 14 bases between them. CDR1 KGHSY and CDR2 FQNENV come from the germline V gene. The CDR3 coding sequence is TGTGCCAGCAGCCAATCGTTTAGTCAGGGCGAAGAGACCCAGTACTTC. This gives the protein CASSQSFSQGEETQYF.

The chain is built from TRBV9 and TRBJ2-7; TRBD1 matches at 7 bases. With V trimmed by 4 bases and J by 6 bases, 22 bases remained unmatched. The germline gives CDR1 SGDLS, CDR2 YYNGEE. The CDR3 is 18 amino acids. The CDR3 protein is CASSSRTGPAILDGEQYF. For the CDR3, the DNA is TGTGCCAGCAGCTCCCGGACAGGCCCCGCCATATTGGACGGCGAGCAGTACTTC.

This chain connects TRBV4-3 to TRBJ1-6, with 7 positions matching TRBD1. J was trimmed by 8 bases and V by 1 base; bases with no gene match: 5. Germline CDR1 is LGHNA and CDR2 is YSLEER. The CDR3 consists of 15 residues. The CDR3, as DNA: TGCGCCAGCAGCCAAGGCGGAGGGGGCCATTCACCCCTCCACTTT. It translates to CASSQGGGGHSPLHF.

The genes are TRBV6-2 or TRBV6-3 and TRBJ2-3, with D perhaps matching TRBD2 (7 bases). From germline, CDR1 is MNHEY and CDR2 SVGEGT. The CDR3 covers 14 residues. The V end was cut by 1 base, the J end by 8 bases, with 13 bases between. For the CDR3, the DNA is TGTGCCAGCAGTTACTTGGGAGGGGGTGGTACGCAGTATTTT. Protein sequence: CASSYLGGGGTQYF.

This clone was seen only once. The chain combines TRBV5-1 with TRBJ1-4; D not certain. Trimming removed 0 bases at V and 8 bases at J, with 11 bases between. Germline CDR1 reads SGHRS; CDR2 reads YFSETQ. CDR3 length: 14 amino acids. The CDR3 DNA is TGCGCCAGCAGCTTGGGGCAGCCGGGGGAAAAACTGTTTTTT. Its translation: CASSLGQPGEKLFF.